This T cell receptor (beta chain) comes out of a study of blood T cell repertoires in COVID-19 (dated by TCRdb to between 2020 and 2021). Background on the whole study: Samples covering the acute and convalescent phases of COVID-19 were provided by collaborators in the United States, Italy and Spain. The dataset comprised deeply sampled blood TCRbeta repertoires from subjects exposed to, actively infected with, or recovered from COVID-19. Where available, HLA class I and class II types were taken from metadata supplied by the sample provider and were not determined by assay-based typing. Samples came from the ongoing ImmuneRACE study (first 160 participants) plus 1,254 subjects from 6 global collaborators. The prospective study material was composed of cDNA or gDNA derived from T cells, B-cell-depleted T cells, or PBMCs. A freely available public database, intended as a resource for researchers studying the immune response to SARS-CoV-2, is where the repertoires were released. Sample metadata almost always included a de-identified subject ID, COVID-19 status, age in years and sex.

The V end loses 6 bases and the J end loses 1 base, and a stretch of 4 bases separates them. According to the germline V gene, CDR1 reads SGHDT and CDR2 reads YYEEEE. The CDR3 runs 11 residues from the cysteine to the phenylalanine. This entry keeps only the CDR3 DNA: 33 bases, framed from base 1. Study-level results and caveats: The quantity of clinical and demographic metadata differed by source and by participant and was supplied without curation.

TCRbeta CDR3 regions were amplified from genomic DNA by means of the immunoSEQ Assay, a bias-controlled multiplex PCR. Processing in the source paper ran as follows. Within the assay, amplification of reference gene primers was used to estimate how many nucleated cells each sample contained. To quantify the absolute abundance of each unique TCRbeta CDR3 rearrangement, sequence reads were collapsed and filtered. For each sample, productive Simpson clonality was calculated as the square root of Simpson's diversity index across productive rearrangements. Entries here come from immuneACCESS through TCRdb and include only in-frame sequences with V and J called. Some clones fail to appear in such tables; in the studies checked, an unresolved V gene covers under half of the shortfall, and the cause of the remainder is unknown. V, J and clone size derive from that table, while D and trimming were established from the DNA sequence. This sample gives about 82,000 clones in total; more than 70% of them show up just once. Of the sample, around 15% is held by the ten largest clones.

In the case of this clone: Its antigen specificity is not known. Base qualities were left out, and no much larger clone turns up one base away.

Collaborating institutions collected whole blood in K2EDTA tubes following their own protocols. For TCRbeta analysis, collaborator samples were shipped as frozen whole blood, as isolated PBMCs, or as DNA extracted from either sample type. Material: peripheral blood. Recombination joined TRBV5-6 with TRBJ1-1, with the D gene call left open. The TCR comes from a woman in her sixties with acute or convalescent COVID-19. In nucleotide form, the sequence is TGTGCCAGCAAGAGGAACACTGAAGCTTTCTTT. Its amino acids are CASKRNTEAFF. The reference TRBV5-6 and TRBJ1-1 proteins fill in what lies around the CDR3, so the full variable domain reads DAGVTQSPTHLIKTRGQQVTLRCSPKSGHDTVSWYQQALGQGPQFIFQYYEEEERQRGNFPDRFSGHQFPNYSSELNVNALLLGDSALYLCASKRNTEAFFGQGTRLTVV.